This T cell receptor beta chain is drawn from a study of blood T cell repertoires in COVID-19 (dated by TCRdb to 2018 to 2021). About the investigation overall: Collaborator samples came from the United States, Italy and Spain and covered acute and convalescent phases of COVID-19. The repertoires were released in a freely available public database intended as a resource for research on the immune response to SARS-CoV-2. Where available, HLA class I and class II types were obtained from metadata supplied by the sample provider rather than from assay-based typing. The samples were drawn from the first 160 participants of the ongoing ImmuneRACE study and from 950 to 1,500 subjects provided by 6 global collaborators. Sample metadata almost always included a de-identified subject ID, COVID-19 status, age in years and sex. The material from the prospective study consisted of cDNA or gDNA derived from T cells, B-cell-depleted T cells, or PBMCs. The dataset comprised deeply sampled blood TCRbeta repertoires from subjects exposed to, actively infected with, or recovered from COVID-19. What the authors observed across the whole study: How much clinical and demographic metadata was included differed by source and by participant, and the metadata was provided uncurated.

In the case of this clone: Its antigen remains undetermined. No much larger clonotype is one base removed from it; base qualities were not supplied.

For this chain, trimming is 3 bases at the V end and 4 bases at the J end, and the number of junction bases without a gene match is 0. Looking up the germline V gene yields CDR1 MNHNS and CDR2 SASEGT. Including cysteine and phenylalanine, the CDR3 has 14 amino acids. Just the 42-base CDR3 DNA is kept, in frame starting at base 1. Collaborating institutions collected whole blood in K2EDTA tubes following their own protocols. For TCRbeta analysis, collaborator samples were shipped as frozen whole blood, as isolated PBMCs, or as DNA extracted from either sample type. TCRbeta CDR3 regions were amplified from genomic DNA by means of the immunoSEQ Assay, a bias-controlled multiplex PCR. On the authors' methods: Within the assay, amplification of reference gene primers was used to estimate how many nucleated cells each sample contained. To quantify the absolute abundance of each unique TCRbeta CDR3 rearrangement, sequence reads were collapsed and filtered. Productive Simpson clonality was computed per sample as the square root of Simpson's diversity index over productive rearrangements. TCRdb obtained this table from immuneACCESS and retained in-frame rearrangements with V and J assigned. These tables miss some clones; where compared with another copy, unresolved V genes account for less than half of the shortfall, and the remainder is unexplained. V and J calls and clone size are given by that table; D and trimming were obtained from the DNA. Here the sample has about 86,000 clones; more than 65% occur a single time. Clones ranked in the top ten supply approximately 11% of the sample.

This clonotype was sampled from a man between 65 and 80 years old with acute or convalescent COVID-19. Recombination joined TRBV6-1 with TRBJ2-1; 10 bases in between match TRBD2. Sample: peripheral blood. The CDR3: CASSDSGGYNEQFF. The sequence in DNA is TGTGCCAGCAGTGATAGCGGGGGGTACAATGAGCAGTTCTTC.